This TCR beta chain was identified during a study of immune cell composition in non-small cell lung cancer. Germline CDR1 SGDLS, CDR2 YYNGEE. Unmatched junction bases numbered 8, after V lost 3 bases and J lost 9 bases. This CDR3 has 15 amino acids. Normal lung sampling was at least 3 cm from the tumour, as distant as possible. Clones were sequenced by immunoSEQ multiplex PCR, and TCRdb holds only the in-frame ones, with some missing. The data show about 16,000 clones, about three quarters seen once. The data were also submitted as part of a second study, on CD4 T cells in lung cancer. This second report adds: Prior treatments included platinum chemotherapy, and some patients had nivolumab or pembrolizumab. Some blood responses might reflect in vitro priming of naive T cells.

The receptor was isolated from a human donor with non-small cell lung cancer. V gene TRBV9 combines with J gene TRBJ2-1; 11 bases fit TRBD1. The sequenced material came from non-adjacent lung tissue. CDR3 DNA: TGTGCCAGCAGCGCCTCAGGACAGGGGGCAGGTGAGCAGTTCTTC. It codes for CASSASGQGAGEQFF.